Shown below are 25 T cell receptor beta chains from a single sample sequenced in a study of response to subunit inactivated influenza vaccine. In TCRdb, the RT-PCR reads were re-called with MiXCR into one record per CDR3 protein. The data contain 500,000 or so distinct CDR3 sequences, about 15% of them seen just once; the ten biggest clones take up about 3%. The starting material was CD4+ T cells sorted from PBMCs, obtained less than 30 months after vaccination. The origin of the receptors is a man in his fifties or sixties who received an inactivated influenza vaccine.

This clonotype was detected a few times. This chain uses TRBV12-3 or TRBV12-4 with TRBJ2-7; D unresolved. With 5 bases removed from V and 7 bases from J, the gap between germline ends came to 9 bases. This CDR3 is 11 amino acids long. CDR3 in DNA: TGTGCCAGCAGTCGATCGGAGGAGCAGTACTTC. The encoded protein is CASSRSEEQYF.

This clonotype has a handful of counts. The CDR3 DNA is TGCGCCAGCAGCCAAGATCGGCTAGCGTGGGGGTACAATGAGCAGTTCTTC. This sequence encodes CASSQDRLAWGYNEQFF. The V gene is TRBV4-3, the J gene TRBJ2-1, with D possibly matching TRBD2 (6 bases). Germline CDR1 LGHNA, CDR2 YSLEER. This CDR3 contains 17 residues. The V and J ends lost 0 bases and 4 bases respectively, with 16 bases between them.

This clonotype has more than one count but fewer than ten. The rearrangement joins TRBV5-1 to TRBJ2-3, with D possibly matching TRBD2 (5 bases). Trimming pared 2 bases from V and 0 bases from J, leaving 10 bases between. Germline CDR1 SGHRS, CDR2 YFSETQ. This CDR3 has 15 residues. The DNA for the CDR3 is TGCGCCAGCAGCTTCGGACTCGACAGCACAGATACGCAGTATTTT. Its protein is CASSFGLDSTDTQYF. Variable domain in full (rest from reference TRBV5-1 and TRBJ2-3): KAGVTQTPRYLIKTRGQQVTLSCSPISGHRSVSWYQQTPGQGLQFLFEYFSETQRNKGNFPGRFSGRQFSNSRSEMNVSTLELGDSALYLCASSFGLDSTDTQYFGPGTRLTVL.

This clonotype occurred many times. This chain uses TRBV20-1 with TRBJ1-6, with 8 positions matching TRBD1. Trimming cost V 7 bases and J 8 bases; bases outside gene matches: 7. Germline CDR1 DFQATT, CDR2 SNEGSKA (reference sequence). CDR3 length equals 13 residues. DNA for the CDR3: TGCAGTGTTAGGACAGGGATGCATTCACCCCTCCACTTT. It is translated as CSVRTGMHSPLHF.

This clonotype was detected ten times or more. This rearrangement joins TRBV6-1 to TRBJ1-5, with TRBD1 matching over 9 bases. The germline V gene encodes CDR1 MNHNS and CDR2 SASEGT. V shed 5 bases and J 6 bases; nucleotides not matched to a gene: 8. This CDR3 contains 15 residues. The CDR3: CASSPGQGFGQPQHF. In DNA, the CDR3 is TGTGCCAGCAGTCCGGGACAGGGATTCGGTCAGCCCCAGCATTTT.

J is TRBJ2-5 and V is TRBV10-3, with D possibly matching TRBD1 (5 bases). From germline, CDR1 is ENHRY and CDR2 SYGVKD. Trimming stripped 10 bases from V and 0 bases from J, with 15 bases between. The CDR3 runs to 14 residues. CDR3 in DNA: TGTGCCACCCGCGACAGAGCATACCAAGAGACCCAGTACTTC. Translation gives CATRDRAYQETQYF.

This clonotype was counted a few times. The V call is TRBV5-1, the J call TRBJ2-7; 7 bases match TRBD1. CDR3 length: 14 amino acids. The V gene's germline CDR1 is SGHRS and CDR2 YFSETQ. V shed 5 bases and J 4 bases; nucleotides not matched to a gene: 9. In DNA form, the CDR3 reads TGCGCCAGCAGATCGGGACAGAGCTCATACGAGCAGTACTTC. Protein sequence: CASRSGQSSYEQYF.

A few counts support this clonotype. CDR3 amino acids: CSPHKGRGRDTGELFF. CDR3 DNA: TGCAGTCCCCATAAGGGGAGGGGGCGGGACACCGGGGAGCTGTTTTTT. The chain combines TRBV20-1 with TRBJ2-2; D possibly matches TRBD1 or TRBD2 (7 bases each). V was pared by 8 bases and J by 3 bases, with 22 bases between. Germline CDR1 reads DFQATT; CDR2 reads SNEGSKA (reference sequence). This CDR3 has 16 amino acids.

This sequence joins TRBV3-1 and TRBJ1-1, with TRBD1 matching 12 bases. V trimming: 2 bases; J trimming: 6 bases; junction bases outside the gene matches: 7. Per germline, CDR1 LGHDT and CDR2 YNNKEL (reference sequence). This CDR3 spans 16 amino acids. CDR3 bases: TGTGCCAGCAGCCAACAAGGGGGACAGGGGGCCCCTGAAGCTTTCTTT. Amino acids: CASSQQGGQGAPEAFF.

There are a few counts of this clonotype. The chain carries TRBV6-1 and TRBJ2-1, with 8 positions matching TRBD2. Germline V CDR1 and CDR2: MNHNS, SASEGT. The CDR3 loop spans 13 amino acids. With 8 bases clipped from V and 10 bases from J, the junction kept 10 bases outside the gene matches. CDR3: CASHPILAGEQFF. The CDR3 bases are TGTGCCAGCCACCCCATCCTAGCGGGCGAGCAGTTCTTC.

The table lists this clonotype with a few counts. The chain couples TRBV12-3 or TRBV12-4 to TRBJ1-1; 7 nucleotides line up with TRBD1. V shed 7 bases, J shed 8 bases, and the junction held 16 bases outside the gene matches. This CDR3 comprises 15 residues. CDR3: CASTRDRRSLEEAFF. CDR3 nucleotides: TGTGCCAGCACCCGGGACAGAAGGAGCCTTGAGGAAGCTTTCTTT.

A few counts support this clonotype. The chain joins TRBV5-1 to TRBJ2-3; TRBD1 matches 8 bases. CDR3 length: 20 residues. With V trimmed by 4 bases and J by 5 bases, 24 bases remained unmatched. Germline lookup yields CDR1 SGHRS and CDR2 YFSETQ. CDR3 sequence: CASSQEPLGQGHKGGDTQYF. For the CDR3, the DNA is TGCGCCAGCAGCCAAGAACCCCTTGGACAGGGCCACAAAGGGGGAGATACGCAGTATTTT.

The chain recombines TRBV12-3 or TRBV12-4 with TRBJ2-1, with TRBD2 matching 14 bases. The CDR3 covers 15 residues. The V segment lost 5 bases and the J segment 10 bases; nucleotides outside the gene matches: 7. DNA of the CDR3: TGTGCCAGCAGTCCCCTCAGGACTAGCGGGGGGGAGCAGTTCTTC. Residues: CASSPLRTSGGEQFF.

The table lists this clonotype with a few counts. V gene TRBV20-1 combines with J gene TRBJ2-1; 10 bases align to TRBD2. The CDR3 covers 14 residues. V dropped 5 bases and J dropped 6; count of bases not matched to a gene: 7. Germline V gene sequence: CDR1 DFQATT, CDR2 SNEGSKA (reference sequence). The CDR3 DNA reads TGCAGTGCTTCCACTAGCGGGATGGGCAATGAGCAGTTCTTC. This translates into CSASTSGMGNEQFF.

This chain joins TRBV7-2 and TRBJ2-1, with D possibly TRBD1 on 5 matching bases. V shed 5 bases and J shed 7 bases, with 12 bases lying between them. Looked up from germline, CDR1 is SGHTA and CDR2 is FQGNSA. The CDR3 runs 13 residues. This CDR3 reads CASSPTVGNEQFF. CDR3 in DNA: TGTGCCAGCAGCCCGACAGTGGGGAATGAGCAGTTCTTC.

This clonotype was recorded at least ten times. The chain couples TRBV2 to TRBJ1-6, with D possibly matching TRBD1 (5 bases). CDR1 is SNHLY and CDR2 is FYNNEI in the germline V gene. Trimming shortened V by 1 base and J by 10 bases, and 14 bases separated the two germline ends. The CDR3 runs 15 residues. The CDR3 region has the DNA TGTGCCAGCAGTGAAGGGACATCTCGGGTCTCACCCCTCCACTTT. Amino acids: CASSEGTSRVSPLHF.

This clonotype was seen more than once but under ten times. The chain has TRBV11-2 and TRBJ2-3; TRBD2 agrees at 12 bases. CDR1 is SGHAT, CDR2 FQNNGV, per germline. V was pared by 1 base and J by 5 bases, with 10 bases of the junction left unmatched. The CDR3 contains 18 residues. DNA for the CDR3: TGTGCCAGCAGCTTAGTTTCATGGCAGGGACTAGCGGGAGATACGCAGTATTTT. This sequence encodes CASSLVSWQGLAGDTQYF.

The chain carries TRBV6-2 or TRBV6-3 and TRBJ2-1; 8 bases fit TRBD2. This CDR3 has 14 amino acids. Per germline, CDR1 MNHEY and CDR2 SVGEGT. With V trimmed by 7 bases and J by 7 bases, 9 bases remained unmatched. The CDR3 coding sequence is TGTGCCAGCAATCTTGCGGGAGGCGGGAATGAGCAGTTCTTC. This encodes CASNLAGGGNEQFF.

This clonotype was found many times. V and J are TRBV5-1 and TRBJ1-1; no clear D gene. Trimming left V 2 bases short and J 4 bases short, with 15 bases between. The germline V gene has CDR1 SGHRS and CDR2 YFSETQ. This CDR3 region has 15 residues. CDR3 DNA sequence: TGCGCCAGCAGCTTATTGTCAGGAGGGTTCACTGAAGCTTTCTTT. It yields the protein CASSLLSGGFTEAFF.

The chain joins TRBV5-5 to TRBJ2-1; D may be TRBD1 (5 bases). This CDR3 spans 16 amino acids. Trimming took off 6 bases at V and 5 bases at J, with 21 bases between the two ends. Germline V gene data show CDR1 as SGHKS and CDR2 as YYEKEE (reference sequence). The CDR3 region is CASTGQVGPTNNEQFF. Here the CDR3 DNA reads TGTGCCAGCACCGGACAAGTGGGGCCGACGAACAATGAGCAGTTCTTC.

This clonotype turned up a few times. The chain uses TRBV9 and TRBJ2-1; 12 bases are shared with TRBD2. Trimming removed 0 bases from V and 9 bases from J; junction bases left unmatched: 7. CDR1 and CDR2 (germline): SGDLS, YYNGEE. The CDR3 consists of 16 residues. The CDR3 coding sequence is TGTGCCAGCAGCGTAGCTACTAGCGGGAGGAGGGGTGAGCAGTTCTTC. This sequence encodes CASSVATSGRRGEQFF.

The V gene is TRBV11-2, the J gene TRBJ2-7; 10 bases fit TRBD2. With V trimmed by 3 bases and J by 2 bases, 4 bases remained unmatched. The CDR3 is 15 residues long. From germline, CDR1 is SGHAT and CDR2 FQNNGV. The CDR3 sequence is CASSLASGGTYEQYF. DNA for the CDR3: TGTGCCAGCAGCTTGGCTAGCGGGGGAACCTACGAGCAGTACTTC.

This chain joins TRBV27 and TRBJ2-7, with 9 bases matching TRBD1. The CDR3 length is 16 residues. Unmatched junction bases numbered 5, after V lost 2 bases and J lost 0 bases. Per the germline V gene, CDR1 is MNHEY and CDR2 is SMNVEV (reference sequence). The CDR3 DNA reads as TGTGCCAGCAGTTTACGCCGGGGACAGGGCTCCTACGAGCAGTACTTC. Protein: CASSLRRGQGSYEQYF.

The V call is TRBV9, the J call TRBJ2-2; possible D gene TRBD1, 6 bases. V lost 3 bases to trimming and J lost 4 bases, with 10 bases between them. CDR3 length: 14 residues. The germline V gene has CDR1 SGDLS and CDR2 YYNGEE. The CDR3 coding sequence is TGTGCCAGCAGCGAGGGGACATTCACCGGGGAGCTGTTTTTT. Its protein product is CASSEGTFTGELFF.

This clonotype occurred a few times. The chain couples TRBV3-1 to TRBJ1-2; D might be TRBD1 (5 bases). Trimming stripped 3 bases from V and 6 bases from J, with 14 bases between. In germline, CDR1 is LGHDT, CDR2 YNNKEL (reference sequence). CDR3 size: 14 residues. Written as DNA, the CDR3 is TGTGCCAGCAGCCAGGCACCAGGGAGGGATGGCTACACCTTC. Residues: CASSQAPGRDGYTF.